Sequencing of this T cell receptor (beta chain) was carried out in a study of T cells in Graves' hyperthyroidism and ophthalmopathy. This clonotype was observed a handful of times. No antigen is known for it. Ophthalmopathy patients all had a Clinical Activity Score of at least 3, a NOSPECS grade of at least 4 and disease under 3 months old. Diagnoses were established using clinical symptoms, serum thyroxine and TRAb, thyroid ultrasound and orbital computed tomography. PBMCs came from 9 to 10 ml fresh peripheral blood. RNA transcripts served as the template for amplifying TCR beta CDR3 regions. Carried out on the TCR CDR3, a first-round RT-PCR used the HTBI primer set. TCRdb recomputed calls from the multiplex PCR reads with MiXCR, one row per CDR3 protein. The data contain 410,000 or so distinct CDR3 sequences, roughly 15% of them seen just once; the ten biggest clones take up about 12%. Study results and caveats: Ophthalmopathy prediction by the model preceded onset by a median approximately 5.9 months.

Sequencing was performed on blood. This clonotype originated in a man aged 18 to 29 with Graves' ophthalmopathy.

The CDR3 region is CASSVDVGAYEQYF. The CDR3 nucleotides read TGTGCCAGCAGCGTAGATGTAGGAGCCTACGAGCAGTACTTC. The chain couples TRBV9 to TRBJ2-7; D is undetermined. The CDR3 contains 14 residues. Germline CDR1 and CDR2: SGDLS and YYNGEE. Trimming removed 0 bases at V and 2 bases at J, with 9 bases between.